This T cell receptor (beta chain) appears in the sequencing data of a study of cytomegalovirus exposure and HLA in healthy donors. Study summary: The roughly 120 validation repertoires, a later analysis reported, used the same platform as the approximately 700 first-cohort repertoires.

Clones were read by immunoSEQ multiplex PCR, and TCRdb kept only the in-frame ones, dropping some. This table has about 160,000 clones, just under 90% appearing once. The CDR3 has 15 residues. After removal of 3 bases from V and 2 bases from J, the junction contained 4 bases not matched to a gene. Germline values: CDR1 KGHSH, CDR2 LQKENI. The chain employs TRBV18 and TRBJ2-5; 9 bases align to TRBD2. The sample taken for sequencing was PBMCs. This TCR came from a woman aged 18-30 years in good health and CMV-seropositive. The CDR3 reads CASSPKTSGQETQYF. The CDR3 DNA follows: TGTGCCAGCTCACCTAAGACTAGCGGACAAGAGACCCAGTACTTC.